This TCR beta chain originates from a study of blood T cells in healthy people across ages. PCR was performed a second time for about 7 to 11 cycles using a sample-barcoded 5' primer and a J-beta primer mix. Through a template-switch adaptor with 12 random nucleotides, each cDNA molecule received a tag. TCRdb passed the 5' RACE reads through MiXCR, listing each CDR3 protein once. Of almost 550,000 distinct CDR3 sequences listed, less than 25% are singletons. In its sample, this clonotype was seen a few times. These data also featured in a second study, about T cells of mothers and their children.

Input material: blood. This TCR came from a boy aged 10-17 years in good health.

In DNA, the CDR3 is TGTGCCAGCAGCCCAACAGGGGCCAGGGGTACTGAAGCTTTCTTT. Translating it yields CASSPTGARGTEAFF. The J gene is TRBJ1-1, the V gene TRBV7-9, with 7 bases that match TRBD1. The CDR3 sequence is 15 residues long. V lost 5 bases to trimming and J lost 5 bases; unmatched junction nucleotides: 11. The germline V gene has CDR1 SEHNR and CDR2 FQNEAQ (reference sequence).